This TCR beta chain was obtained from a study of T cell responses to AZD1222 COVID-19 vaccine. Measured with immunoSEQ multiplex PCR; TCRdb has only the in-frame clones, and not every one. There are 110,000 to 150,000 clones in the sample; roughly 93% occur only once, and 4.5% to 5.5% lies in the top ten. The ends lost 5 bases at V and 3 bases at J; junction bases unmatched: 5. CDR3 length: 16 residues. Germline V gene data show CDR1 as WSHSY and CDR2 as SAAADI. Overall study results and limits: Spike-specific TCR repertoires showed rising breadth and depth after two AZD1222 doses. Across the whole spike, CD4 TCRs peaked at regions 160-218 and 743-854.

Comment on this clone: Its cognate antigen is unknown.

The starting material was peripheral blood, obtained on day 0 of AZD1222 vaccination. The TCR originated in an adult in good health. The genes are TRBV10-2 and TRBJ2-1; TRBD2 matches 12 bases. CDR3 DNA: TGCGCCAGCAGTCCGGGACTAGCGGGTTTCTACAATGAGCAGTTCTTC. This translates into CASSPGLAGFYNEQFF.